This T cell receptor beta chain was captured by sequencing in a study of regulatory T cells in long-lasting Graves disease. With iRepertoire HTBI primers and Arm-PCR of CDR3 regions, TCR beta libraries were built. TCRdb passed the multiplex PCR reads through MiXCR, listing each CDR3 protein once. The sample records about 530,000 distinct CDR3 sequences, roughly a sixth being singletons. Specified time point: newly diagnosed GD, antithyroid drugs for less than 3 months. PBMC RNA was the source of the TCR library. V shed 0 bases and J shed 5 bases, with 7 bases lying between them. The germline V gene has CDR1 MGHRA and CDR2 YSYEKL. The CDR3 has 13 amino acids. These data also featured in a second study, about T cells in Graves' hyperthyroidism and ophthalmopathy. That work contributes: Within blood appeared most thyroid clonotypes that had expanded above 0.001.

This clonotype was sampled from a woman aged 35 to 59 with Graves disease. Sequenced material: peripheral blood mononuclear cells (PBMCs), taken at new diagnosis, from a patient treated with antithyroid drugs. The chain is built from TRBV4-1 and TRBJ2-5; D ambiguous. In DNA form, the CDR3 reads TGCGCCAGCAGCCAAGACTTTGATGAGACCCAGTACTTC. Protein: CASSQDFDETQYF.